A selection of T cell receptor beta chains follows, all from one sample in a study of regulatory T cells in long-lasting Graves disease. TCRdb processed the multiplex PCR reads anew with MiXCR; each CDR3 protein has one entry. The profile covers 400,000 to 550,000 distinct CDR3 sequences, with approximately 16% appearing a single time and around a tenth taken by the ten largest. In addition, the sample was reused for a study of T cells in Graves' hyperthyroidism and ophthalmopathy.

Sequenced here: peripheral blood mononuclear cells (PBMCs), sampled at new diagnosis, from a patient treated with antithyroid drugs. These receptors originate from a woman in her twenties or thirties with Graves disease. The conserved cysteine and the conserved F or W are not part of the CDR3 here.

>TRBV30
AWSPPGTGPYEQY
>TRBV11-2
ASSSIRTAYEAF
>TRBV28
ASSLSSPSTDTQY
>TRBV5-1
ASSLWEDTDTQY
>TRBV15
ATSRKPSDREKETQY
>TRBV28
ASSGGLAFLAKNIQY
>TRBV6-2/TRBV6-3
ASSYQEDTQY
>TRBV3-1
ASSYTGWGTEAF
>TRBV20-1
SAMTDNTEAF
>TRBV27
ASSSGPAREQY
>TRBV28
ASSSSGIPSANEKLF
>TRBV29-1
SVRGRLAPDTEAF
>TRBV5-1
ASSRTEKQRRSPLH
>TRBV18
ASSRGDRSYNEQF
>TRBV2
ASTSGNYGYT
>TRBV20-1
SAEITGTTVYNEQF
>TRBV15
ATSRGYQGLSYEQY
>TRBV11-2
ASSLIRDPLH
>TRBV28
ASSLLAGGGDEQF
>TRBV6-2/TRBV6-3
ASSLYEGGDEQY
>TRBV18
ASSPRAESFTDTQY
>TRBV7-9
ATRDTNLNTEAF
>TRBV4-1
ASSQSLTAFDGYT
>TRBV6-4
ASSDDGVNNEQF
>TRBV12-3/TRBV12-4
ASRVTGTSGRTNTGELF
>TRBV7-2
ASSSPRGSRPNNEQF
>TRBV4-2
ASSQAGRTDTQY
>TRBV28
ASSLFVTSGSGGSYEQY
>TRBV28
ASSLVISYNEQF
>TRBV7-3
ASSLGGTSGQETQY
>TRBV25-1
ASSEYLDGRTIKGTDTQY
>TRBV20-1
SAPTGRAGNIQY
>TRBV27
ASSSSGRNYEQY
>TRBV28
ASSLLVGVPGTEAF
>TRBV28
ASSSPGSGSPDTQY
>TRBV9
ASNAGVGELF
>TRBV15
ATSHRDSTYEQY
>TRBV5-1
ASSSGQGWNTEAF
>TRBV29-1
SVYRAENTGELF
>TRBV7-2
ASSLPGTSGSNTGELF
>TRBV9
ASSIRTSGSTGELF
>TRBV4-1
ASSPSYRGTDTQY
>TRBV2
ASILKEGGENIQY
>TRBV7-9
ASSFPTSRRTDTQY